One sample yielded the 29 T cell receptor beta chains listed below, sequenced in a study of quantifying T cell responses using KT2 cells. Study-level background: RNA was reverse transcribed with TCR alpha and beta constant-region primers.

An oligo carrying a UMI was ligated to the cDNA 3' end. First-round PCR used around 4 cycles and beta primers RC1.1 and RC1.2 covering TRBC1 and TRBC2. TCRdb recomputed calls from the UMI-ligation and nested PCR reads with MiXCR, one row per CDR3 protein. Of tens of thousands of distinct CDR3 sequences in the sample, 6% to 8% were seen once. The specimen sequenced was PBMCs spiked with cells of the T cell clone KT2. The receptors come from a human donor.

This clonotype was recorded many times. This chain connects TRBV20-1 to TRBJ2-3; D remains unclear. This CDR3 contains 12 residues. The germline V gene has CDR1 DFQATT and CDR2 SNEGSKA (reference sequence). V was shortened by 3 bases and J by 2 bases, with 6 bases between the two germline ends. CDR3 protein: CSARPDTDTQYF. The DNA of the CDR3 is TGCAGTGCTAGGCCCGACACAGATACGCAGTATTTT.

The CDR3 nucleotides are TGTGCCAGCTCACTGGATAACAGGGGCGGAGGAAACACCATATATTTT. Translating it yields CASSLDNRGGGNTIYF. This rearrangement joins TRBV18 to TRBJ1-3; 7 bases are a match to TRBD1. Germline V gives CDR1 KGHSH, CDR2 LQKENI. The CDR3 runs 16 residues. V dropped 4 bases and J dropped 4; count of bases not matched to a gene: 10.

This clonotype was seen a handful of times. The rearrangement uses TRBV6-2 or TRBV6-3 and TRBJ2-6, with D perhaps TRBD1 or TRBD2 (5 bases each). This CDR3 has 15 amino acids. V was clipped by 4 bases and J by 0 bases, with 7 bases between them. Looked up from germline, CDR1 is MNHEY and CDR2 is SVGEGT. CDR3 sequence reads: CASSFGGSGANVLTF. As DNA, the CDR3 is TGTGCCAGCAGTTTTGGGGGCTCTGGGGCCAACGTCCTGACTTTC.

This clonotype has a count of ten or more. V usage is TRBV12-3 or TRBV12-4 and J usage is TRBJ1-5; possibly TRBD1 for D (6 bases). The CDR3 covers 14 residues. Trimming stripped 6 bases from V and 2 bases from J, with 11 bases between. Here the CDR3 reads CASREGVGNQPQHF. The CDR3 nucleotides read TGTGCCAGCAGAGAGGGGGTAGGCAATCAGCCCCAGCATTTT.

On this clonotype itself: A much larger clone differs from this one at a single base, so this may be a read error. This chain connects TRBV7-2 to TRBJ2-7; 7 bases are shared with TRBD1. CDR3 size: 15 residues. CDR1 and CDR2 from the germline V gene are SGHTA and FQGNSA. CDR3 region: CVSSLGDSGTYEQYF. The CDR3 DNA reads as TGTGTCAGCAGCTTAGGGGACAGCGGTACCTACGAGCAGTACTTC. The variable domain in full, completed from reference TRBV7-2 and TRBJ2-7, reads GAGVSQSPSNKVTEKGKDVELRCDPISGHTALYWYRQSLGQGLEFLIYFQGNSAPDKSGLPSDRFSAERTGGSVSTLTIQRTQQEDSAVYLCVSSLGDSGTYEQYFGPGTRLTVT.

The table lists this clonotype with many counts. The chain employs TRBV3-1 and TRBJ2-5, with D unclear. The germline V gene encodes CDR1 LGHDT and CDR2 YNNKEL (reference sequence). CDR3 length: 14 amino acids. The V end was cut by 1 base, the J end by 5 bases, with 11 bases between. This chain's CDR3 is CASSQGSGRETQYF. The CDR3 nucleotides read TGTGCCAGCAGCCAAGGCAGTGGACGGGAGACCCAGTACTTC.

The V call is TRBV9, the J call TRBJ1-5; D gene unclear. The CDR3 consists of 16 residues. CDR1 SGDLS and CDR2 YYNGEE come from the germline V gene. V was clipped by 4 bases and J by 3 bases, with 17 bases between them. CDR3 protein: CASSLHSPGDNQPQHF. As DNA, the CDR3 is TGTGCCAGCAGCCTACATTCACCTGGGGACAATCAGCCCCAGCATTTT.

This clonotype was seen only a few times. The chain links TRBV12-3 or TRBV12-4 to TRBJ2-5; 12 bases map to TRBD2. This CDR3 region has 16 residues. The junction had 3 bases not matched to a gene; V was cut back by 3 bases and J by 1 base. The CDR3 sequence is CASSFGLAGSQETQYF. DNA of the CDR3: TGTGCCAGCAGTTTCGGACTAGCGGGATCCCAAGAGACCCAGTACTTC.

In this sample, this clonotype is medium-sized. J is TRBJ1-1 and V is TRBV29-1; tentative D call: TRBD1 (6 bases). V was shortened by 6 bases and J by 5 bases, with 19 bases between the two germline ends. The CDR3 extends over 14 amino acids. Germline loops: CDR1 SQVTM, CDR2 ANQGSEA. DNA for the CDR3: TGCAGCGTAAGCGGACAGCCCGGGGGGACTGAAGCTTTCTTT. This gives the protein CSVSGQPGGTEAFF. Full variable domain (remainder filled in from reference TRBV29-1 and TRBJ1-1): SAVISQKPSRDICQRGTSLTIQCQVDSQVTMMFWYRQQPGQSLTLIATANQGSEATYESGFVIDKFPISRPNLTFSTLTVSNMSPEDSSIYLCSVSGQPGGTEAFFGQGTRLTVV.

The CDR3 reads CASSQARAGRDGYTF. The CDR3 DNA follows: TGTGCCAGCAGCCAAGCTAGGGCCGGACGGGATGGCTACACCTTC. The chain couples TRBV4-2 to TRBJ1-2; D is undetermined. Germline CDR1 is LGHNA and CDR2 is YNFKEQ. The CDR3 runs to 15 residues. V was shortened by 1 base and J by 6 bases, with 15 bases between the two germline ends.

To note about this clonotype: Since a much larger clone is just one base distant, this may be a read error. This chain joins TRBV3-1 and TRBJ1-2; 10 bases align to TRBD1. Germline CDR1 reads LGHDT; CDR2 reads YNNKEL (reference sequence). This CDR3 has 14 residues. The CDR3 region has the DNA TGTGCCAGCAGCCAACGGGGGACAGGGGCCGGCTACAACTTC. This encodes CASSQRGTGAGYNF. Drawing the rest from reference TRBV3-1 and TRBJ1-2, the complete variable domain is DTAVSQTPKYLVTQMGNDKSIKCEQNLGHDTMYWYKQDSKKFLKIMFSYNNKELIINETVPNRFSPKSPDKAHLNLHINSLELGDSAVYFCASSQRGTGAGYNFGSGTRLTVV.

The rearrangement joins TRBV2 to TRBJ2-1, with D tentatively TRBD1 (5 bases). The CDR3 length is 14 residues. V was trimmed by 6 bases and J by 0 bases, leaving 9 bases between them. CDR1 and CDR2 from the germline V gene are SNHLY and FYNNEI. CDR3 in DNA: TGTGCCAGCAGACCCGACAGCTCCTACAATGAGCAGTTCTTC. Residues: CASRPDSSYNEQFF.

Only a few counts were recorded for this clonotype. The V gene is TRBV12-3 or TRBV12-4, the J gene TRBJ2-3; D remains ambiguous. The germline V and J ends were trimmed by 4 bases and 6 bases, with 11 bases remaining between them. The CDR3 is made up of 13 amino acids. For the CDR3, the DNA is TGTGCCAGCAGTTGGGTAGTGAGGGATACGCAGTATTTT. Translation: CASSWVVRDTQYF.

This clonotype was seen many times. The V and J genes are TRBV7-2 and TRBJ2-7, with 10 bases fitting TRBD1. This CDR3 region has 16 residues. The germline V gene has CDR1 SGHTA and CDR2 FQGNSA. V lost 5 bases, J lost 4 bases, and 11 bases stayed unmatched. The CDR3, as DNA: TGTGCCAGCAGCCCCAGACCGGGACAGGGGACGTACGAGCAGTACTTC. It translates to CASSPRPGQGTYEQYF.

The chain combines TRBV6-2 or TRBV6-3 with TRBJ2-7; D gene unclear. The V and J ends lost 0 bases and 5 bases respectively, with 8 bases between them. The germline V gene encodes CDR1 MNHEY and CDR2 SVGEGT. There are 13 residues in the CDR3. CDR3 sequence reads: CASSYSGGNEQYF. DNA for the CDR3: TGTGCCAGCAGTTACTCGGGCGGTAACGAGCAGTACTTC.

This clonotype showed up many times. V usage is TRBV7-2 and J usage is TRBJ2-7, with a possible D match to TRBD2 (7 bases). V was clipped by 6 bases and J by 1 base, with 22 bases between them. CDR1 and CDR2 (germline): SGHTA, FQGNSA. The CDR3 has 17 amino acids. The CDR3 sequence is CASRDPGGGGKSYEQYF. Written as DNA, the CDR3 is TGTGCCAGCAGGGACCCGGGAGGAGGGGGGAAGTCCTACGAGCAGTACTTC.

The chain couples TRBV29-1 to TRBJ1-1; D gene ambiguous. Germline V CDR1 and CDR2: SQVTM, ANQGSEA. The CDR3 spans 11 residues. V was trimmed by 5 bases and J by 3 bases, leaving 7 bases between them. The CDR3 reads CSVLLDTEAFF. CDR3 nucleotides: TGCAGCGTTCTGTTGGACACTGAAGCTTTCTTT.

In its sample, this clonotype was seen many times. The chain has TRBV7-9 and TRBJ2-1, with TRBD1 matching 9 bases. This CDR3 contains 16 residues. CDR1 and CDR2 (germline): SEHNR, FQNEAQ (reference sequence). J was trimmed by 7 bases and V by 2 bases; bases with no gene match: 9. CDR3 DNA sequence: TGTGCCAGCAGCTTACCGCGACAGGGGGGTGGGAATGAGCAGTTCTTC. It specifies CASSLPRQGGGNEQFF.

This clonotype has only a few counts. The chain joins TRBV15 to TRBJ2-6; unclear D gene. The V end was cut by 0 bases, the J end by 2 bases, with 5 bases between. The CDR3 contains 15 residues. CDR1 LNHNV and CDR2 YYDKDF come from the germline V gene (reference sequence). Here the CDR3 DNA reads TGTGCCACCAGCAGAGATTGGCCTGGGGCCAACGTCCTGACTTTC. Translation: CATSRDWPGANVLTF.

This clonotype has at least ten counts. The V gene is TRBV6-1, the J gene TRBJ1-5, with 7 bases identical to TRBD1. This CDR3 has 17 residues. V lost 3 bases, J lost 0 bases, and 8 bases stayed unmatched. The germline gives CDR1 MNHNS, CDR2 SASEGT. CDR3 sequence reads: CASSDPGQRYSNQPQHF. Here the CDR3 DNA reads TGTGCCAGCAGTGATCCGGGACAGAGGTATAGCAATCAGCCCCAGCATTTT.

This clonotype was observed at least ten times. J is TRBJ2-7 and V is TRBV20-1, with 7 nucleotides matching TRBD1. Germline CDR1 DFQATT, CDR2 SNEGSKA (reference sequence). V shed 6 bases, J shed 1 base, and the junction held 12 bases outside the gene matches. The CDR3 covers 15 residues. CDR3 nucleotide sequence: TGCAGTGCCACTTCCATCAGGGGGATATCCTACGAGCAGTACTTC. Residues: CSATSIRGISYEQYF.

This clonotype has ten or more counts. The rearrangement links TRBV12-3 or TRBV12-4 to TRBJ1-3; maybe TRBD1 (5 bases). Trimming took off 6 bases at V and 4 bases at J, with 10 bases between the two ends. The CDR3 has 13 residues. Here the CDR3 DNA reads TGTGCCAGCAGGAGACAGCCCGGAAACACCATATATTTT. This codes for CASRRQPGNTIYF.

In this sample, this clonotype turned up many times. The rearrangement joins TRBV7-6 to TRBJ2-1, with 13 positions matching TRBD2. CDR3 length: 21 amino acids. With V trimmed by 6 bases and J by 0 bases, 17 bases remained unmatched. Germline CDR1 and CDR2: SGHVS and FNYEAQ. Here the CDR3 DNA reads TGTGCCAGCAGAAAAGCCACCGGGACTAGCGGGGCCCTATACTCCTACAATGAGCAGTTCTTC. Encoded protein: CASRKATGTSGALYSYNEQFF. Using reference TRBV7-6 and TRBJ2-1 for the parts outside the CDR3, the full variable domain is GAGVSQSPRYKVTKRGQDVALRCDPISGHVSLYWYRQALGQGPEFLTYFNYEAQQDKSGLPNDRFSAERPEGSISTLTIQRTEQRDSAMYRCASRKATGTSGALYSYNEQFFGPGTRLTVL.

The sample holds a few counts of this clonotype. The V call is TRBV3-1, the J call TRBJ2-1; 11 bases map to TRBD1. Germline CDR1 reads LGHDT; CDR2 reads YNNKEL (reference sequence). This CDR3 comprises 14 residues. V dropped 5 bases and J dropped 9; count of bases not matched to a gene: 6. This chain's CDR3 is CASSSRTGGGEQFF. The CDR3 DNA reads TGTGCCAGCAGCTCGCGGACAGGGGGCGGTGAGCAGTTCTTC.

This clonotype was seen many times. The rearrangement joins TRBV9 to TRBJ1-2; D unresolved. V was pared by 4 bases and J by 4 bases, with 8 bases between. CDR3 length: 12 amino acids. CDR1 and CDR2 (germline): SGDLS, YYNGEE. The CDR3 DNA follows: TGTGCCAGCAGCTCACAGTTCTATGGCTACACCTTC. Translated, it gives CASSSQFYGYTF.

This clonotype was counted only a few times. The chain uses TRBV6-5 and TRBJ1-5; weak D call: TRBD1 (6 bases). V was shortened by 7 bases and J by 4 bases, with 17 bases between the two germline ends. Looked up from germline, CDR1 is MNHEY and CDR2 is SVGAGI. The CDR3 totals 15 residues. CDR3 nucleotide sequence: TGTGCCAGCACCAAGGCTGCAGGGGCTAATCAGCCCCAGCATTTT. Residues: CASTKAAGANQPQHF.

CDR3 sequence reads: CASRITLAGGSYEQYF. In nucleotides, the CDR3 is TGTGCCAGCAGGATAACACTAGCGGGGGGATCCTACGAGCAGTACTTC. The genes are TRBV2 and TRBJ2-7, with 12 nucleotides matching TRBD2. The J segment lost 1 base and the V segment lost 6 bases, leaving 7 bases of the junction unmatched. Per germline, CDR1 SNHLY and CDR2 FYNNEI. The length of the CDR3 is 16 residues.

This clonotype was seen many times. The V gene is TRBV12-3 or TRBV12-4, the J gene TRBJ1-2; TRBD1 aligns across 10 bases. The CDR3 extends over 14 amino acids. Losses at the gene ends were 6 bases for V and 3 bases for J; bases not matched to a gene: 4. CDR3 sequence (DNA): TGTGCCAGCAGCGGGGACAGGGGTTACTATGGCTACACCTTC. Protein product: CASSGDRGYYGYTF.

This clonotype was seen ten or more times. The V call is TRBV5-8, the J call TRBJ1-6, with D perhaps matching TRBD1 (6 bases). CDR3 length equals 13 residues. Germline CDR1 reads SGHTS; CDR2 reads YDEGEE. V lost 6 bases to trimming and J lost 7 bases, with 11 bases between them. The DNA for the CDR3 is TGTGCCAGCATGTTACAGGGAAATTCACCCCTCCACTTT. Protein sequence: CASMLQGNSPLHF.